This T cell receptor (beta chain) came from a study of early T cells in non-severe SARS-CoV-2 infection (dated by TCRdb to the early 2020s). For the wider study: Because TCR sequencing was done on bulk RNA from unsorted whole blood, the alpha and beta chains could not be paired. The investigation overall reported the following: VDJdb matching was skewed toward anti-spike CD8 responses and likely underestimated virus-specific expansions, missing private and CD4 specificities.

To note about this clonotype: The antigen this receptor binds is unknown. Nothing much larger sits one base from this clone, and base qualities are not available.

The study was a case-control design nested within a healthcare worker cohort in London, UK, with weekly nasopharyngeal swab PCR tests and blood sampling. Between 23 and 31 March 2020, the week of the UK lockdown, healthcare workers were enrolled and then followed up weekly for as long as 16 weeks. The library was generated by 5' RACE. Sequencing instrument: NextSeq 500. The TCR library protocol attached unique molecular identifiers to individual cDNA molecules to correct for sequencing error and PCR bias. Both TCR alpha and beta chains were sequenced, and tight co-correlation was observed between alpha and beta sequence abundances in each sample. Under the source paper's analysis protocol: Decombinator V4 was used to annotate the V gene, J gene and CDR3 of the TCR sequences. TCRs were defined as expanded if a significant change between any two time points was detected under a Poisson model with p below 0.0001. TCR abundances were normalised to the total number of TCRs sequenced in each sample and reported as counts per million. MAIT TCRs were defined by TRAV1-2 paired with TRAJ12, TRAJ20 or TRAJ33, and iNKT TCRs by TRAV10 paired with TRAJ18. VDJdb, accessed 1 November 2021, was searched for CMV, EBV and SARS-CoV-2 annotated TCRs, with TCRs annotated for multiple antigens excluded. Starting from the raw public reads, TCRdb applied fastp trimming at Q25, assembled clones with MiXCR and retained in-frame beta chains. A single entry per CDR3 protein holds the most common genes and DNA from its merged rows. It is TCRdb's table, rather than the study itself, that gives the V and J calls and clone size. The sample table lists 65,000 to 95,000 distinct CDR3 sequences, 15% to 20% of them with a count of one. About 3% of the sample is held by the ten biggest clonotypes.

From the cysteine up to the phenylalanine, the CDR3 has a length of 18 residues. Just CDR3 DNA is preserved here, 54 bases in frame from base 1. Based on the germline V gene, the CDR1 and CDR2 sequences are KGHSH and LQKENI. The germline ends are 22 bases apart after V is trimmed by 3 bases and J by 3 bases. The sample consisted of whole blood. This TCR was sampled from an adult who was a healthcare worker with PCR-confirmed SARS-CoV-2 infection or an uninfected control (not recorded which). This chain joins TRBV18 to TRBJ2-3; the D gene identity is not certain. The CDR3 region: CASSPPGGRPSRTDTQYF. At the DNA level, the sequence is TGTGCCAGCTCACCCCCCGGTGGTAGACCAAGTAGGACAGATACGCAGTATTTT. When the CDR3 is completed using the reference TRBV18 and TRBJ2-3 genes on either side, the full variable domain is NAGVMQNPRHLVRRRGQEARLRCSPMKGHSHVYWYRQLPEEGLKFMVYLQKENIIDESGMPKERFSAEFPKEGPSILRIQQVVRGDSAAYFCASSPPGGRPSRTDTQYFGPGTRLTVL.